Given below is one T cell receptor beta chain in context. Its antigen is as yet unknown. The assay was immunoSEQ multiplex PCR, and TCRdb's table has in-frame clones only and misses some. The table lists 450,000 to 700,000 clones, 95% to 96% of them singletons. This specimen belongs to a study of shared clonotypes between healthy human individuals. Findings and limits, study-wide: It was observed that about 5% of naive CD4 clonotypes were shared across several donors.

CDR1 and CDR2 (germline): DFQATT, SNEGSKA (reference sequence). Trimming left V 1 base short and J 8 bases short, with 5 bases between. The CDR3 is 10 amino acids. It was CD45RO-negative cells, positively selected for CCR7, that made up naive CD8 cells, with terminally differentiated effector memory CD45RA+ cells excluded. The V gene is TRBV20-1, the J gene TRBJ1-2; no firm D call. The sequencing sample was made of naive CD8+ T cells sorted from blood. This TCR came from a woman aged 25 to 45 in good health. The CDR3 sequence: CSARATGYTF. The CDR3 coding sequence is TGCAGTGCTAGAGCAACCGGCTACACCTTC.